This TCR beta chain was observed in a study of blood T cell repertoires in COVID-19. Study-level background: Sample material is recorded as cDNA or gDNA derived from T cells, B-cell-depleted T cells, or PBMCs.

The protocol was immunoSEQ multiplex PCR, while the TCRdb copy is restricted to in-frame clones and leaves out a portion. The sample lists about 330,000 clones, 80% to 90% occurring once. V lost 4 bases and J lost 6; bases outside the gene matches: 3. Germline CDR1 and CDR2: MNHEY and SVGAGI. This CDR3 comprises 14 residues. The sample comprised peripheral blood. This receptor was identified in a man younger than 40 with COVID-19, enrolled during active disease. The V gene is TRBV6-5, the J gene TRBJ1-6; 7 bases line up with TRBD1. The CDR3 sequence is CASSWGQINSPLHF. DNA of the CDR3: TGTGCCAGCAGTTGGGGACAGATTAATTCACCCCTCCACTTT.